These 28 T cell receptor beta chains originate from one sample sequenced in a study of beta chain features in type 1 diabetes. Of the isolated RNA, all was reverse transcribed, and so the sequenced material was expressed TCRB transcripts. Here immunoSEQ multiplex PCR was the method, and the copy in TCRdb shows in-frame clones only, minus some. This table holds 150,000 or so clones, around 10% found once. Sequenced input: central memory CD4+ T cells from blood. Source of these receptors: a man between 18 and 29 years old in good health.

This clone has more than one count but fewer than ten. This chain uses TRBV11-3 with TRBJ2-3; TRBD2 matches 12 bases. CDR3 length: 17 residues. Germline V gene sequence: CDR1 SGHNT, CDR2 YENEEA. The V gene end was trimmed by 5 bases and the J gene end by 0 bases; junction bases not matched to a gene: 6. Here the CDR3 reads CASSRTSGALSTDTQYF. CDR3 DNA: TGTGCCAGCAGCCGGACTAGCGGGGCCTTAAGCACAGATACGCAGTATTTT.

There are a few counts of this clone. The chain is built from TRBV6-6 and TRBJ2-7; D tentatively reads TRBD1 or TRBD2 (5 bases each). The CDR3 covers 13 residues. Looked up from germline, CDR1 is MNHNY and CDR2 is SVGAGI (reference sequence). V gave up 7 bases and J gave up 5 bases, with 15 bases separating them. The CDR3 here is CASTPQGVDEQYF. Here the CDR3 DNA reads TGTGCCAGCACACCGCAGGGAGTGGACGAGCAGTACTTC.

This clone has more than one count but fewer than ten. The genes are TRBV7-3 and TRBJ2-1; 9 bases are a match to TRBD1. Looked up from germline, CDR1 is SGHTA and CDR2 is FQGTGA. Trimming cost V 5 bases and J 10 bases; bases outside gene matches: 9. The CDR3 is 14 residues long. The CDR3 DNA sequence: TGTGCCAGCAGCCAAACGGACAGGGGACGGGAGCAGTTCTTC. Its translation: CASSQTDRGREQFF.

In nucleotides, the CDR3 is TGCAGCGTTAGACAGGGGGCAAATGGGGCCAACGTCCTGACTTTC. Its protein is CSVRQGANGANVLTF. This chain uses TRBV29-1 with TRBJ2-6; 10 bases are a match to TRBD1. With V trimmed by 5 bases and J by 3 bases, 4 bases remained unmatched. The CDR3 consists of 15 residues. CDR1 is SQVTM, CDR2 ANQGSEA, per germline. The full variable domain, in which reference TRBV29-1 and TRBJ2-6 provide the parts outside the CDR3, is SAVISQKPSRDICQRGTSLTIQCQVDSQVTMMFWYRQQPGQSLTLIATANQGSEATYESGFVIDKFPISRPNLTFSTLTVSNMSPEDSSIYLCSVRQGANGANVLTFGAGSRLTVL.

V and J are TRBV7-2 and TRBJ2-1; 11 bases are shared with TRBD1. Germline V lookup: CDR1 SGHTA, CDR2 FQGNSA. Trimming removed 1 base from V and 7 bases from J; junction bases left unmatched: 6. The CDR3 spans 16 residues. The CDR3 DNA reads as TGTGCCAGCAGCTTAGTTGGGACAGGGGGAAGGAATGAGCAGTTCTTC. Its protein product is CASSLVGTGGRNEQFF.

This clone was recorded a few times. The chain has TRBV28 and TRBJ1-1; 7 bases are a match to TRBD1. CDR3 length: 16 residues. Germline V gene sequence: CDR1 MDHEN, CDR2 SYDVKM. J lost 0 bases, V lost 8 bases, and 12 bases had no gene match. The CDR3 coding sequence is TGTGCCAGCCCCCCGAAACAGGGGAGGTTGAACACTGAAGCTTTCTTT. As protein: CASPPKQGRLNTEAFF.

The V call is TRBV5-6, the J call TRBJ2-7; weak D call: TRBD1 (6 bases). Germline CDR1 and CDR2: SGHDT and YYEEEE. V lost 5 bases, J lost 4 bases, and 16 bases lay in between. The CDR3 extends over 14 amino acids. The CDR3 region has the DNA TGTGCCAGCAGTCGATCCACAGGGTTTTACGAGCAGTACTTC. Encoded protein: CASSRSTGFYEQYF.

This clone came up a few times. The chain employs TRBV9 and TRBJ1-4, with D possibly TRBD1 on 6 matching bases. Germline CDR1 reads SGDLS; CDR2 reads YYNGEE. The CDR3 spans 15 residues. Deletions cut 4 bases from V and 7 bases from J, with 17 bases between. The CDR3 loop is CASSSNQGNGEKLFF. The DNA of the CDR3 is TGTGCCAGCAGCTCCAATCAGGGGAATGGTGAAAAACTGTTTTTT.

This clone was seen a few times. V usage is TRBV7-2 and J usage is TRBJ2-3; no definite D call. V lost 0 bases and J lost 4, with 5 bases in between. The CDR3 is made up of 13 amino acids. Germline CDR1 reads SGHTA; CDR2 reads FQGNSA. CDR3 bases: TGTGCCAGCAGCTTAGCGAACGCAGATACGCAGTATTTT. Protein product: CASSLANADTQYF.

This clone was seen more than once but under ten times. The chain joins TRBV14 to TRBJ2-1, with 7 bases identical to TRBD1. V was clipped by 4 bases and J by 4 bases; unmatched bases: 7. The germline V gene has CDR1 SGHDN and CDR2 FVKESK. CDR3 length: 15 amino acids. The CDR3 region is CASSLPGTVYNEQFF. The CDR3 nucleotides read TGTGCCAGCAGCCTGCCGGGGACAGTATACAATGAGCAGTTCTTC.

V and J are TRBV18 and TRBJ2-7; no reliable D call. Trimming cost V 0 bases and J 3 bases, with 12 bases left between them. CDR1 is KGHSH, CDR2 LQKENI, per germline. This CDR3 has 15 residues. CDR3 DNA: TGTGCCAGCTCACCACCTAAGTACAGCTACTACGAGCAGTACTTC. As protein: CASSPPKYSYYEQYF.

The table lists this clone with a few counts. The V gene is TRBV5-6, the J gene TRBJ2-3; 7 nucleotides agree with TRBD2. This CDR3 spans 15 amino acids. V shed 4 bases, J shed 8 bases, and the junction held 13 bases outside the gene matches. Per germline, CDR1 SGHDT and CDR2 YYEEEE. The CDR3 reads CASSPGLEGTGTQYF. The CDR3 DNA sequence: TGTGCCAGCAGCCCAGGACTAGAGGGCACCGGTACGCAGTATTTT.

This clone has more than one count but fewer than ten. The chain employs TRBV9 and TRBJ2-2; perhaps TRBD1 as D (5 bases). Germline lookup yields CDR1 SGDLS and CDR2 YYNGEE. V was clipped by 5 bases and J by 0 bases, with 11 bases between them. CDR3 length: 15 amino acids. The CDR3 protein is CASSRGRANTGELFF. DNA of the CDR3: TGTGCCAGCAGTAGGGGCAGGGCGAACACCGGGGAGCTGTTTTTT.

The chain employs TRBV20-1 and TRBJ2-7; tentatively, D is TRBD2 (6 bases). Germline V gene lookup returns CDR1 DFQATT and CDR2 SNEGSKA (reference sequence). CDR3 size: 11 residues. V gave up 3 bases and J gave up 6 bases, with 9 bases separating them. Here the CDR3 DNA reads TGCAGTGCTAGGGGACTGGTCGAGCAGTACTTC. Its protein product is CSARGLVEQYF.

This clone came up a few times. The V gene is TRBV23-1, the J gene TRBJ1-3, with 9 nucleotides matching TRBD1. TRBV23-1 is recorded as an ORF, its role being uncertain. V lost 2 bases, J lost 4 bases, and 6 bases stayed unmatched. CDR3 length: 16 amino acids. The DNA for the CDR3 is TGCGCCAGCAGTCAACGAACAGGGGGCAAGGGAAACACCATATATTTT. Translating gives CASSQRTGGKGNTIYF.

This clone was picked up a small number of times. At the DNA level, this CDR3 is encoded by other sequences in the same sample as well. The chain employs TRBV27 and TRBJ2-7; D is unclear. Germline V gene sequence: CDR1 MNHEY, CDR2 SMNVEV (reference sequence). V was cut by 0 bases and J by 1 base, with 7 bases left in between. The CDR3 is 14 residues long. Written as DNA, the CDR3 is TGTGCCAGCAGTTTATCATCCGGGTCCTACGAGCAGTACTTC. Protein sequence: CASSLSSGSYEQYF.

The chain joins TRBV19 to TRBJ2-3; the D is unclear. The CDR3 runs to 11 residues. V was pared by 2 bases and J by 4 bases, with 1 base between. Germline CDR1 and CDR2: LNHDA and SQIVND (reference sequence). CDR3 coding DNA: TGTGCCAGTAGTATATCAGATACGCAGTATTTT. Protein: CASSISDTQYF.

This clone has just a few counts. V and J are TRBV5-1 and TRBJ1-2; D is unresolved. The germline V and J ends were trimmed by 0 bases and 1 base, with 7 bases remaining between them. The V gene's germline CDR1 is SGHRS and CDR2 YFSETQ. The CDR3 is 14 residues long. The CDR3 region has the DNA TGCGCCAGCAGCTTGGATGCGGTTAACTATGGCTACACCTTC. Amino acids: CASSLDAVNYGYTF.

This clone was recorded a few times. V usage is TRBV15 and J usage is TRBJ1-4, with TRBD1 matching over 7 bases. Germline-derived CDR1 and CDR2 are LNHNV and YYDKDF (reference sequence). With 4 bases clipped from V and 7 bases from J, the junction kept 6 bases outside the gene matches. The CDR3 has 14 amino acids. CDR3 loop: CATSTGGGGEKLFF. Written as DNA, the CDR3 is TGTGCCACCAGCACAGGGGGAGGAGGTGAAAAACTGTTTTTT.

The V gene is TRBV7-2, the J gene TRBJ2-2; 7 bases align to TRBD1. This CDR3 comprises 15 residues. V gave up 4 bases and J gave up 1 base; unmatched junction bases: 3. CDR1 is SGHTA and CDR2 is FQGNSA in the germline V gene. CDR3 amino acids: CASSSDRKNTGELFF. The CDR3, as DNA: TGTGCCAGCAGCTCGGACAGGAAGAACACCGGGGAGCTGTTTTTT.

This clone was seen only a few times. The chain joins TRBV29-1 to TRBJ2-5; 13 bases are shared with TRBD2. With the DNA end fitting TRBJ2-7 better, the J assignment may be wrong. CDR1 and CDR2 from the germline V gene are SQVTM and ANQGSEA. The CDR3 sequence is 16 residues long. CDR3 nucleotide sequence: TGCAGCGTCGCCGGGACTAGCGGGATTAGGTCCTACGAGCAGTACTTC. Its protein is CSVAGTSGIRSYEQYF.

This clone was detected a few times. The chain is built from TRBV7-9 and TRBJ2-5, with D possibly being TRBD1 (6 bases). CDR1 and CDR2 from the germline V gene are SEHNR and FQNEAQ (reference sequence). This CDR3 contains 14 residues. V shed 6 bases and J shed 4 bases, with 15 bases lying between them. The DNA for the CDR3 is TGTGCCAGCAGTCCCGGACAGTTGGGAGAGACCCAGTACTTC. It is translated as CASSPGQLGETQYF.

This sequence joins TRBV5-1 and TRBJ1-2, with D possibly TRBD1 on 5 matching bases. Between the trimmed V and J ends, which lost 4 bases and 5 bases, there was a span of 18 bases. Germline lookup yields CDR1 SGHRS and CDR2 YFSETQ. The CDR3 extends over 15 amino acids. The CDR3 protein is CASSEPGRNLYGYTF. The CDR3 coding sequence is TGCGCCAGCAGCGAACCGGGACGGAACCTATATGGCTACACCTTC.

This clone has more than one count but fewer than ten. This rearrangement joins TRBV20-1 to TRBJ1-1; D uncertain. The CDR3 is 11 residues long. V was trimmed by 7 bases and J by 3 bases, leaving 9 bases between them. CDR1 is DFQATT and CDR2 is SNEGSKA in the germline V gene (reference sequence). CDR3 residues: CSGKGYTEAFF. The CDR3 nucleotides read TGCAGTGGGAAGGGATACACTGAAGCTTTCTTT.

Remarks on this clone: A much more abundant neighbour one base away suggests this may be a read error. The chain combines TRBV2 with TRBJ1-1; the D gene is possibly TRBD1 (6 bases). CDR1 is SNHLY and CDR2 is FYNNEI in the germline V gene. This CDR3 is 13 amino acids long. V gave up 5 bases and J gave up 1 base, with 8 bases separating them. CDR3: CASSSQGNTEAFF. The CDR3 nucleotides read TGTGCCAGCAGTTCACAGGGGAACACTGAAGCTTTCTTT.

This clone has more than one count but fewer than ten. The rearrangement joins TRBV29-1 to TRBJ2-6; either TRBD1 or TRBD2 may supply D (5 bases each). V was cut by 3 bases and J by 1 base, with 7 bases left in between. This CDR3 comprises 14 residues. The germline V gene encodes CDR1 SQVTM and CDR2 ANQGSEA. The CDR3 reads CSVDWGSGANVLTF. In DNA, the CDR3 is TGCAGCGTTGATTGGGGGTCTGGGGCCAACGTCCTGACTTTC.

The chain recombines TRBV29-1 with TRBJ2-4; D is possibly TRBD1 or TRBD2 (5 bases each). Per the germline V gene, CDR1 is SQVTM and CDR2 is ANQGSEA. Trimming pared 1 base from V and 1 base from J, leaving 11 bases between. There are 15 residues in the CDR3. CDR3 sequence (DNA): TGCAGCGTTGAAGGGGGGATGAGGGCCAAAAACATTCAGTACTTC. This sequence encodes CSVEGGMRAKNIQYF.

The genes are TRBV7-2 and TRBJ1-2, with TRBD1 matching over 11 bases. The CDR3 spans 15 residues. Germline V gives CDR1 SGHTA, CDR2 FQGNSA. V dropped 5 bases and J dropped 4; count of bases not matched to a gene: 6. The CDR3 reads CASSPDRGPTYGYTF. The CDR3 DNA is TGTGCCAGCAGCCCGGACAGGGGGCCGACCTATGGCTACACCTTC.